This T cell receptor (beta chain) was documented in a study of CXCR3-negative and CXCR3-positive naive CD8 T cells. At the level of the study: Libraries each contributed about 1.5 +/- 0.3 million TRB reads, for roughly 140 million in total.

Study findings and constraints: TRB CDR3 hydrophobicity was greater in CXCR3-positive naive cells than in CXCR3-negative naive cells.

CD45RO-CCR7+CD27+CD95- expression identified naive CD8+ T cells. About this clonotype itself: Antigen specificity is unknown.

Libraries were UMI-labeled 5' RACE TRB cDNA. TCRdb reprocessed the 5' RACE reads and stores each CDR3 protein as one record, lacking DNA. The sample table includes approximately 100,000 distinct CDR3 sequences. CDR1 and CDR2 from the germline V gene are MDHEN and SYDVKM. The CDR3 covers 19 residues. The rearrangement uses TRBV28 and TRBJ2-3; the D gene TCRdb calls, TRBD2, cannot be checked with no DNA. The sequenced sample was naive CXCR3+ CD8+ T cells from blood. As to subset: CD45RO-CCR7+CD27+CD95- naive CD8+ T cells expressing CXCR3 (TNR3+). This TCR was sampled from a human donor in good health. Some clones in this sample may be carry-over from other donors' samples. The CDR3 spells CASSLPLPGLAGGTDTQYF.